Below are 17 T cell receptor beta chains sequenced from a single sample in a study of blood T cell repertoires in COVID-19. The data were produced by immunoSEQ multiplex PCR, yet TCRdb's version contains in-frame clones alone and is incomplete. The data show roughly 360,000 clones, around 83% seen once. The specimen was PBMCs or T cells enriched from blood (not recorded which). Receptors originate from a woman aged 45-60 years who had recovered from COVID-19.

This sequence joins TRBV4-3 and TRBJ2-7; a weak D match, TRBD1 (5 bases). Trimming removed 2 bases at V and 6 bases at J, with 14 bases between. The CDR3 loop spans 14 amino acids. Germline CDR1 LGHNA, CDR2 YSLEER. Here the CDR3 reads CASSQTQGMREQYF. CDR3 bases: TGCGCCAGCAGCCAAACGCAGGGTATGCGCGAGCAGTACTTC.

This clone was observed a single time. V usage is TRBV5-1 and J usage is TRBJ2-2; 10 bases fit TRBD2. CDR3 length: 19 residues. Germline CDR1 reads SGHRS; CDR2 reads YFSETQ. The trim removed 4 bases at V and 2 bases at J, leaving 14 bases unmatched. The CDR3 nucleotides are TGCGCCAGCAGCCGTTTTGCCGATCGACTAGCGGGTAACACCGGGGAGCTGTTTTTT. As protein: CASSRFADRLAGNTGELFF.

The rearrangement links TRBV7-9 to TRBJ1-1; a weak D match, TRBD1 (5 bases). The CDR3 length is 14 residues. CDR1 and CDR2 from the germline V gene are SEHNR and FQNEAQ (reference sequence). V was pared by 3 bases and J by 1 base, with 9 bases between. CDR3 nucleotide sequence: TGTGCCAGCAGCTTCTACCAGGGGAACACTGAAGCTTTCTTT. This gives the protein CASSFYQGNTEAFF. Full variable domain (remainder filled in from reference TRBV7-9 and TRBJ1-1): DTGVSQNPRHKITKRGQNVTFRCDPISEHNRLYWYRQTLGQGPEFLTYFQNEAQLEKSRLLSDRFSAERPKGSFSTLEIQRTEQGDSAMYLCASSFYQGNTEAFFGQGTRLTVV.

This clone was counted once. This rearrangement joins TRBV3-1 (or the pseudogene TRBV3-2) to TRBJ1-1; D remains unclear. The CDR3 runs to 12 residues. Trimming cost V 0 bases and J 7 bases, with 6 bases left between them. The germline gives CDR1 LGHDT, CDR2 YNNKEL (reference sequence). As DNA, the CDR3 is TGTGCCAGCAGCCAAGATTACGGTGAAGCTTTCTTT. This codes for CASSQDYGEAFF.

The chain employs TRBV7-8 and TRBJ1-4; 9 nucleotides line up with TRBD1. The J segment lost 4 bases and the V segment lost 5 bases, leaving 5 bases of the junction unmatched. Looked up from germline, CDR1 is SGHVS and CDR2 is FQNEAQ. The CDR3 is 15 residues long. CDR3 in DNA: TGTGCCAGCAGCCTATGGACAGGGGTTAATGAAAAACTGTTTTTT. Protein product: CASSLWTGVNEKLFF.

The gene calls are TRBV6-5 and TRBJ1-5, with no clear D. CDR3 length: 15 amino acids. The germline V gene has CDR1 MNHEY and CDR2 SVGAGI. V was clipped by 8 bases and J by 0 bases, with 14 bases between them. CDR3 residues: CASEVLPSSNQPQHF. CDR3 DNA: TGTGCCAGCGAGGTCCTCCCTTCTAGCAATCAGCCCCAGCATTTT.

The genes are TRBV27 and TRBJ1-6; 9 nucleotides align to TRBD1. The trim removed 6 bases at V and 6 bases at J, leaving 9 bases unmatched. This CDR3 contains 16 residues. Germline assignment: CDR1 MNHEY and CDR2 SMNVEV (reference sequence). The CDR3 is CASRPRLGQGNSPLHF. DNA of the CDR3: TGTGCCAGCAGACCTCGGTTGGGACAGGGTAATTCACCCCTCCACTTT.

This chain links TRBV5-4 with TRBJ1-1, with 7 bases that match TRBD1. The germline V gene encodes CDR1 SGHNT and CDR2 YYREEE (reference sequence). Trimming cost V 3 bases and J 5 bases; bases outside gene matches: 7. The CDR3 contains 14 residues. The CDR3 protein is CASSSPTGVTEAFF. In DNA, the CDR3 is TGTGCCAGCAGCTCCCCTACAGGGGTGACTGAAGCTTTCTTT.

The chain recombines TRBV5-1 with TRBJ1-2, with D possibly being TRBD1 (5 bases). Germline loops: CDR1 SGHRS, CDR2 YFSETQ. V dropped 1 base and J dropped 7 bases, with 17 bases sitting between them. The CDR3 extends over 15 amino acids. The CDR3 here is CASSLPIGGAGGYTF. DNA of the CDR3: TGCGCCAGCAGCTTGCCCATCGGAGGGGCTGGTGGCTACACCTTC. Supplemented by reference TRBV5-1 and TRBJ1-2, the full variable domain reads KAGVTQTPRYLIKTRGQQVTLSCSPISGHRSVSWYQQTPGQGLQFLFEYFSETQRNKGNFPGRFSGRQFSNSRSEMNVSTLELGDSALYLCASSLPIGGAGGYTFGSGTRLTVV.

V is TRBV2 and J is TRBJ1-1; D is possibly TRBD1 (6 bases). Germline V lookup: CDR1 SNHLY, CDR2 FYNNEI. V lost 7 bases and J 1 base, leaving 10 bases between the germline ends. CDR3 length: 13 amino acids. The CDR3 sequence is CASTNRANTEAFF. DNA of the CDR3: TGTGCCAGCACAAACAGGGCGAACACTGAAGCTTTCTTT.

The genes are TRBV5-8 and TRBJ1-1; the D gene is possibly TRBD1 (5 bases). This CDR3 contains 13 residues. CDR1 is SGHTS, CDR2 YDEGEE, per germline. Trimming removed 2 bases from V and 5 bases from J, with 10 bases in between. In nucleotides, the CDR3 is TGTGCCAGCAGCTTCTTCGGGGGAACTGAAGCTTTCTTT. Residues: CASSFFGGTEAFF.

The V gene is TRBV30, the J gene TRBJ1-1; no reliable D call. Trimming left V 1 base short and J 4 bases short, with 13 bases between. This CDR3 contains 14 residues. Germline loops: CDR1 GTSNPN, CDR2 SVGIG (reference sequence). CDR3: CAWSGLRGSTEAFF. CDR3 DNA: TGTGCCTGGAGTGGATTGCGAGGAAGCACTGAAGCTTTCTTT.

Concerning this clone: Distinct nucleotide sequences in the sample also encode this CDR3. The chain recombines TRBV12-3 or TRBV12-4 with TRBJ2-1; perhaps TRBD1 as D (5 bases). CDR3 length: 13 residues. Trimming removed 3 bases from V and 6 bases from J, with 9 bases in between. CDR3 protein: CASSFNRINEQFF. The CDR3 DNA reads TGTGCCAGCAGTTTTAACAGGATCAATGAGCAGTTCTTC.

V usage is TRBV5-1 and J usage is TRBJ1-4; 8 nucleotides align to TRBD1. The CDR3 runs 16 residues. J was trimmed by 10 bases and V by 0 bases; bases with no gene match: 11. Germline lookup yields CDR1 SGHRS and CDR2 YFSETQ. The CDR3 region has the DNA TGCGCCAGCAGCTTGGTGTCGGGGACAGGACTAGGAAAACTGTTTTTT. It yields the protein CASSLVSGTGLGKLFF.

This rearrangement joins TRBV29-1 to TRBJ2-1, with 9 bases aligning to TRBD2. From germline, CDR1 is SQVTM and CDR2 ANQGSEA. V gave up 3 bases and J gave up 7 bases; unmatched junction bases: 10. The CDR3 covers 15 residues. The CDR3 sequence: CSVDRAGGPGNEQFF. For the CDR3, the DNA is TGCAGCGTTGATAGGGCGGGAGGGCCTGGTAATGAGCAGTTCTTC.

The V gene is TRBV27, the J gene TRBJ2-7; 9 bases map to TRBD2. With 0 bases clipped from V and 4 bases from J, the junction kept 10 bases outside the gene matches. This CDR3 has 17 amino acids. Looked up from germline, CDR1 is MNHEY and CDR2 is SMNVEV (reference sequence). The CDR3 loop is CASSLSRGSGRYYEQYF. The CDR3 DNA reads as TGTGCCAGCAGTTTATCGAGGGGTAGCGGGAGATATTACGAGCAGTACTTC.

The genes are TRBV29-1 and TRBJ1-1; 7 bases match TRBD1. CDR1 is SQVTM, CDR2 ANQGSEA, per germline. V shed 7 bases, J shed 2 bases, and the junction held 10 bases outside the gene matches. CDR3 length: 14 residues. The DNA for the CDR3 is TGCAGCGACATAACAGGGGCACTAAACACTGAAGCTTTCTTT. Translation: CSDITGALNTEAFF.